This TCR beta chain is from a study of Ad26.COV2.S vaccination and SARS-CoV-2 variants. Study-wide results and limits: Greater spike-specific TCR breadth was seen in vaccine recipients than in placebo recipients.

On this clone itself: The antigen is not known.

Noted treatment: around 19 received Ad26.COV2.S at low or high dose, single or two shots; about five received placebo; per-sample allocation not given. Material that was analyzed had been drawn on day 63 after the first vaccine or placebo injection. Sequencing used immunoSEQ multiplex PCR; TCRdb keeps in-frame clones, though not all of them. The table shows about 410,000 clones, with around 93% occurring only once. Germline V gene data show CDR1 as MNHEY and CDR2 as SMNVEV (reference sequence). The CDR3 is 15 residues long. V lost 5 bases to trimming and J lost 5 bases, with 15 bases between them. The TCR was taken from a person aged 18-65 years who received the Ad26.COV2.S COVID-19 vaccine or a placebo. The chain couples TRBV27 to TRBJ2-2; no clear D gene. Material: peripheral blood, obtained in a trial of Ad26.COV2.S vaccine versus placebo. CDR3 loop: CASSLWAGSTGELFF. CDR3 sequence (DNA): TGTGCCAGCAGTCTTTGGGCTGGTAGTACCGGGGAGCTGTTTTTT.